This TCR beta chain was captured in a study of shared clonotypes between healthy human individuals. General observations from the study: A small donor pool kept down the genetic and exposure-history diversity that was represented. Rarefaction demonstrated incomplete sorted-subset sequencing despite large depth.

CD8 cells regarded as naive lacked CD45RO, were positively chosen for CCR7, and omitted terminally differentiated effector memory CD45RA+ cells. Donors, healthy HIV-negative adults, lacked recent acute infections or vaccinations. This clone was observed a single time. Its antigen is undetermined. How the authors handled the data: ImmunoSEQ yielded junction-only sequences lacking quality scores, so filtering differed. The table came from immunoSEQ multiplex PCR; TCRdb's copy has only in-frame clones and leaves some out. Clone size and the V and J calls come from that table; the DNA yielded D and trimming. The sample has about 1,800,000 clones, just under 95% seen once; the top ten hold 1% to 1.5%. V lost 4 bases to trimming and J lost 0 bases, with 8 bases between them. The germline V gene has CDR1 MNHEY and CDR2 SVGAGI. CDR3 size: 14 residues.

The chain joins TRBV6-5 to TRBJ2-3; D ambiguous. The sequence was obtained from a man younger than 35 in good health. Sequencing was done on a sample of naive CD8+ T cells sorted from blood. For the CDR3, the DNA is TGTGCCAGCAGTTCCGGGTATAGCACAGATACGCAGTATTTT. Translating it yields CASSSGYSTDTQYF.